This entry describes one T cell receptor (beta chain). Methods used by the authors: Reference gene primer amplification gave nucleated cell count estimates. Libraries were prepared by immunoSEQ multiplex PCR; TCRdb keeps only in-frame clonotypes and omits some of them. That table is the source of V, J and clone size, and D and trimming were worked out from the DNA. The table lists about 300,000 clones, about nine tenths of them singletons. This sample is part of a study of blood T cell repertoires in COVID-19. Study-wide background: The United States, Italy and Spain provided the acute and convalescent COVID-19 samples.

J lost 4 bases, V lost 6 bases, and 7 bases had no gene match. Germline V CDR1 and CDR2: LGHDT, YNNKEL (reference sequence). The CDR3 is 14 residues long. The chain carries TRBV3-1 (or the pseudogene TRBV3-2) and TRBJ2-5; 8 bases align to TRBD2. This receptor was identified in a woman aged 40-49 years who had recovered from COVID-19. Specimen: peripheral blood. The CDR3 DNA reads as TGTGCCAGCAGTCCAAGGACTAGCTTAGAGACCCAGTACTTC. It yields the protein CASSPRTSLETQYF.